A selection of T cell receptor beta chains follows, all from one sample in a study of Graves' ophthalmopathy and Graves' hyperthyroidism. TCRdb independently ran MiXCR on the multiplex PCR reads; one entry per CDR3 protein. The table includes about 380,000 distinct CDR3 sequences, approximately 15% detected once. The sequenced sample consisted of peripheral blood. The source of these receptors is a woman aged 18-29 years with stable Graves' hyperthyroidism. Both conserved end residues are part of each CDR3. D genes are given only for firm matches.

V gene	J gene	D gene	CDR3 length	CDR3 protein
TRBV28	TRBJ2-5	TRBD1	14	CASSPRGQRETQYF
TRBV6-1	TRBJ1-2	-	13	CASSENGNYGYTF
TRBV2	TRBJ2-7	TRBD1	13	CAVRTGDSGEQYF
TRBV20-1	TRBJ2-4	-	13	CSARPGQKNIQYF
TRBV12-3/TRBV12-4	TRBJ1-6	-	12	CASSFYNSPLHF
TRBV12-3/TRBV12-4	TRBJ1-5	TRBD1	13	CASGRTGEQPQHF
TRBV12-3/TRBV12-4	TRBJ1-5	-	15	CASSLGGVSNQPQHF
TRBV20-1	TRBJ1-1	-	12	CSARGQAAEAFF
TRBV19	TRBJ1-2	TRBD1	13	CASSRDRGIGYTF
TRBV7-3	TRBJ2-7	TRBD1	16	CASSRYPTGAAYEQYF
TRBV24-1	TRBJ2-7	TRBD1	15	CATSDPGQGFHEQYF
TRBV24-1	TRBJ1-1	-	14	CATSESALATEAFF
TRBV12-3/TRBV12-4	TRBJ2-5	-	14	CASTLRPLRGTQYF
TRBV12-3/TRBV12-4	TRBJ1-5	TRBD1	14	CASSLQGVNQPQHF
TRBV15	TRBJ1-2	TRBD1	18	CATSRDSGQPENNYGYTF